This T cell receptor (beta chain) derives from a study of breast tumors, draining lymph nodes, adjacent tissues. Broader study findings: Luminal-like breast cancer showed significantly greater tumor-nontumor repertoire similarity than basal-like breast cancer did. That most tumor T cells come from lymph nodes remained unproven. Tumor repertoires ranked between lymph nodes and nontumor tissue in diversity, with V and J gene preferences. Most tumor T cells seemingly derive from lymph node, then expand in tumor.

This clonotype was seen at least ten times. Its specificity is unknown. Germline CDR1 reads DFQATT; CDR2 reads SNEGSKA (reference sequence). Trimming took off 3 bases at V and 7 bases at J, with 12 bases between the two ends. This CDR3 has 12 residues. Samples came from axillary lymph nodes draining the breast cancer. MiXCR, applied by TCRdb to the multiplex PCR reads, yields one record per CDR3 protein. The sample lists about 230,000 distinct CDR3 sequences, 32% occurring once. Input material: axillary lymph node tissue. The sequence was collected from a female donor with breast cancer. Some clones in this sample may be carry-over from other donors' samples. The genes are TRBV20-1 and TRBJ1-2; D is ambiguous. CDR3 coding DNA: TGCAGTGCTAGTCACCCTCCATCTGGCTACACCTTC. Translating it yields CSASHPPSGYTF.